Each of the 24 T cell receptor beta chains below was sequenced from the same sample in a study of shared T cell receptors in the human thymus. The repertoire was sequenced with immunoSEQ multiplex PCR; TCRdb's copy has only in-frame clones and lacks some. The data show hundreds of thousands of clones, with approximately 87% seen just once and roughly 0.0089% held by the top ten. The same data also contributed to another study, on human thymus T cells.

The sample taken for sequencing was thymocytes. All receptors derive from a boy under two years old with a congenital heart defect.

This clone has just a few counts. The CDR3 sequence: CASSQLARDFTDTQYF. For the CDR3, the DNA is TGCGCCAGCAGCCAGTTGGCCCGGGACTTCACAGATACGCAGTATTTT. The chain carries TRBV4-1 and TRBJ2-3; tentative D call: TRBD2 (6 bases). CDR3 length: 16 amino acids. Looked up from germline, CDR1 is MGHRA and CDR2 is YSYEKL. Trimming took off 3 bases at V and 2 bases at J, with 15 bases between the two ends.

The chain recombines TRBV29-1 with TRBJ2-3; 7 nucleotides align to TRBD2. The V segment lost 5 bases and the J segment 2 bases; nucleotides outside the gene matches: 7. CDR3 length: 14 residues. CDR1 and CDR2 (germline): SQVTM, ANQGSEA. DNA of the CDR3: TGCAGCGTTCCTCCCGCGGGGGACACAGATACGCAGTATTTT. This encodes CSVPPAGDTDTQYF.

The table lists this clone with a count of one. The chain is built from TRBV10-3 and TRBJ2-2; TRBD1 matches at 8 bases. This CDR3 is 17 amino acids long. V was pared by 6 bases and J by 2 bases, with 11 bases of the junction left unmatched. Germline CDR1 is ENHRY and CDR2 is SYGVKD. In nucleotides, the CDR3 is TGTGCCATCAGCAGACCCAAGGACAGGGTTAACACCGGGGAGCTGTTTTTT. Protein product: CAISRPKDRVNTGELFF.

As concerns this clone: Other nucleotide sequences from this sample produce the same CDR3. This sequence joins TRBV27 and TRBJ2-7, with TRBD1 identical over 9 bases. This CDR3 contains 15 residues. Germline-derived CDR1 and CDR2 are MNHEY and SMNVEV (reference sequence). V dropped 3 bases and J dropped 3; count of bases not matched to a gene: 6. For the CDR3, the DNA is TGTGCCAGCAGTTTCCGGGACAGGGACAGCTACGAGCAGTACTTC. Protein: CASSFRDRDSYEQYF.

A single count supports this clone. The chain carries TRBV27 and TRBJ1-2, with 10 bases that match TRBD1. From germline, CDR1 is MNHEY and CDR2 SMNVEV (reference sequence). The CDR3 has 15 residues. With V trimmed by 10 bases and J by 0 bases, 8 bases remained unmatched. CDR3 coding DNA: TGTGCCACAAGGGACAGGGGAAGATCTAACTATGGCTACACCTTC. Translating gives CATRDRGRSNYGYTF.

CDR3 amino acids: CASTLTGGWYNSPLHF. The CDR3 DNA follows: TGTGCCAGTACCTTGACAGGGGGCTGGTATAATTCACCCCTCCACTTT. V gene TRBV19 combines with J gene TRBJ1-6, with TRBD1 matching over 10 bases. Germline CDR1 reads LNHDA; CDR2 reads SQIVND (reference sequence). CDR3 length: 16 amino acids. V shed 7 bases, J shed 4 bases, and the junction held 7 bases outside the gene matches.

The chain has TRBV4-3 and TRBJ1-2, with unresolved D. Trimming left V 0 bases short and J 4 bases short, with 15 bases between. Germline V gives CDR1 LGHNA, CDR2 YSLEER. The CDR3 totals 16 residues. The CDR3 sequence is CASSQDRQRAVYGYTF. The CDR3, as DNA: TGCGCCAGCAGCCAAGATCGTCAGAGGGCGGTCTATGGCTACACCTTC.

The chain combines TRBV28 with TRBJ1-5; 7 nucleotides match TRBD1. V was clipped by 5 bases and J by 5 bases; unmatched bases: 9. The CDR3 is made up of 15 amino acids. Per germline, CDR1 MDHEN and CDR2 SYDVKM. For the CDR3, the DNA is TGTGCCAGCAGTCGTGAAGGGGGCGCGGATCAGCCCCAGCATTTT. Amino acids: CASSREGGADQPQHF.

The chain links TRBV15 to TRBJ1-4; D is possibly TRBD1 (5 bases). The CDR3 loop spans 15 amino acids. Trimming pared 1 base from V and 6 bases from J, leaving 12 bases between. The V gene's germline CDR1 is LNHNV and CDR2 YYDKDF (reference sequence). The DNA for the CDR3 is TGTGCCACCAGCAGAGTAAGAAGGGGTTATGAAAAACTGTTTTTT. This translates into CATSRVRRGYEKLFF.

CDR3 in DNA: TGTGCCAGCAGCCCGACCGGGACTAGCGGGAGAAGGAGCACAGATACGCAGTATTTT. Translated: CASSPTGTSGRRSTDTQYF. V is TRBV11-2 and J is TRBJ2-3, with 14 bases aligning to TRBD2. V shed 5 bases, J shed 0 bases, and the junction held 10 bases outside the gene matches. The CDR3 runs to 19 residues. The germline CDR1 and CDR2 sequences are SGHAT and FQNNGV. Full variable domain (rest looked up from reference TRBV11-2 and TRBJ2-3): EAGVAQSPRYKIIEKRQSVAFWCNPISGHATLYWYQQILGQGPKLLIQFQNNGVVDDSQLPKDRFSAERLKGVDSTLKIQPAKLEDSAVYLCASSPTGTSGRRSTDTQYFGPGTRLTVL.

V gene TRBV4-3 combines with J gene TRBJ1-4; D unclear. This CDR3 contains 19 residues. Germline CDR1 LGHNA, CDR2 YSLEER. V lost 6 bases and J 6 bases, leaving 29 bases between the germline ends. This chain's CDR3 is CASRPHRIYQGGNDEKLFF. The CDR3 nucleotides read TGCGCCAGCAGACCTCATAGGATCTACCAAGGAGGAAATGATGAAAAACTGTTTTTT.

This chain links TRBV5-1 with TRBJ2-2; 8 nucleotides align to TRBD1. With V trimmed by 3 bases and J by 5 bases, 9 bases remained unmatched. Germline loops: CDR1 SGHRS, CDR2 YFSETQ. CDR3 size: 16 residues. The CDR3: CASSSPGTGYTGELFF. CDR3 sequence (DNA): TGCGCCAGCAGCTCCCCCGGGACAGGATATACCGGGGAGCTGTTTTTT.

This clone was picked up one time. The CDR3 sequence is CSVEGYQTPDRESHETQYF. DNA for the CDR3: TGCAGCGTTGAAGGATACCAGACACCTGACAGGGAGTCTCATGAGACCCAGTACTTC. The chain links TRBV29-1 to TRBJ2-5, with TRBD1 matching over 7 bases. Trimming removed 1 base from V and 5 bases from J; junction bases left unmatched: 22. The germline V gene encodes CDR1 SQVTM and CDR2 ANQGSEA. This CDR3 is 19 amino acids long.

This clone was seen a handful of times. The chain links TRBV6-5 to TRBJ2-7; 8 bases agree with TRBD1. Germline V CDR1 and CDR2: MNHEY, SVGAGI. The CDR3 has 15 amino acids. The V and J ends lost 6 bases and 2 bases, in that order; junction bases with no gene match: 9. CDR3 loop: CASRLGTGPTYEQYF. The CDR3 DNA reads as TGTGCCAGCAGACTTGGGACAGGCCCCACCTACGAGCAGTACTTC.

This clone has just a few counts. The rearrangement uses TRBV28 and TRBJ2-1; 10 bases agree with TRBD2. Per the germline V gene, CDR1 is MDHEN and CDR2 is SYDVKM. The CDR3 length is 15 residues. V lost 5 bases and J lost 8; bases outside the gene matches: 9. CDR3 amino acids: CASSLLAGEVYEQFF. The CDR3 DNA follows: TGTGCCAGCAGTCTTCTAGCGGGAGAGGTCTATGAGCAGTTCTTC. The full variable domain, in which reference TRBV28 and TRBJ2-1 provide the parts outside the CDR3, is DVKVTQSSRYLVKRTGEKVFLECVQDMDHENMFWYRQDPGLGLRLIYFSYDVKMKEKGDIPEGYSVSREKKERFSLILESASTNQTSMYLCASSLLAGEVYEQFFGPGTRLTVL.

CDR3 loop: CASSSTPEMSSYEQYF. The CDR3 DNA follows: TGCGCCAGCAGCTCGACTCCCGAGATGAGCTCCTACGAGCAGTACTTC. The genes are TRBV5-1 and TRBJ2-7; D gene uncertain. V was trimmed by 3 bases and J by 0 bases, leaving 16 bases between them. The CDR3 is made up of 16 amino acids. CDR1 and CDR2 (germline): SGHRS, YFSETQ.

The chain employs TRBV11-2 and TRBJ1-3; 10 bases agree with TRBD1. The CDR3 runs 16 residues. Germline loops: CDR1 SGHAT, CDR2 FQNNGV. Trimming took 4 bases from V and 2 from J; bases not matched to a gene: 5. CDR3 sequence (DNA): TGTGCCAGCAGCTCAGACGACAGGGGGCCTGGAAACACCATATATTTT. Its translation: CASSSDDRGPGNTIYF.

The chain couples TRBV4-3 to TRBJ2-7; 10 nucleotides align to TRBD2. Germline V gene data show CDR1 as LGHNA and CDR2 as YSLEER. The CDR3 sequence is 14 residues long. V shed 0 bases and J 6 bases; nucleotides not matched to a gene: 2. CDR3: CASSQDKREGEQYF. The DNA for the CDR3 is TGCGCCAGCAGCCAAGATAAGCGGGAGGGCGAGCAGTACTTC.

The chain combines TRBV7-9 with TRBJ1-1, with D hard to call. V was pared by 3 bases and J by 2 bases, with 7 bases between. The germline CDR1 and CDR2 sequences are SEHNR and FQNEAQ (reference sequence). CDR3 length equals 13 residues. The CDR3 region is CASSFRRNTEAFF. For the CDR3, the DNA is TGTGCCAGCAGCTTTCGGAGAAACACTGAAGCTTTCTTT.

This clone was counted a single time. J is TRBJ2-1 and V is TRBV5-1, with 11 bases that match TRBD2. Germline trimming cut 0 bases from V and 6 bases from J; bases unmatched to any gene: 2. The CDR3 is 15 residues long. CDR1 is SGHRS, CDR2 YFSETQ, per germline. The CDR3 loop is CASSLGLAGRNEQFF. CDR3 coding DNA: TGCGCCAGCAGCTTGGGACTAGCGGGACGCAATGAGCAGTTCTTC.

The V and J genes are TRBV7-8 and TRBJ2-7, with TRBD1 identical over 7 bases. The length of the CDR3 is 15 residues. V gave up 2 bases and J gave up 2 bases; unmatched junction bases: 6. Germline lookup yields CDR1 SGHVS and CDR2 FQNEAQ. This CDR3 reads CASSLLTGIAYEQYF. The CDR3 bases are TGTGCCAGCAGCTTATTGACAGGGATTGCCTACGAGCAGTACTTC.

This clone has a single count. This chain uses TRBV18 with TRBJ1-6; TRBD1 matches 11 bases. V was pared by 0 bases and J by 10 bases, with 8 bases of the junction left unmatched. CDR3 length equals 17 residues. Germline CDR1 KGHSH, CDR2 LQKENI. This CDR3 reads CASSPPRDRGSNSPLHF. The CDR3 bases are TGTGCCAGCTCACCACCCCGGGACAGGGGGAGTAACTCACCCCTCCACTTT.

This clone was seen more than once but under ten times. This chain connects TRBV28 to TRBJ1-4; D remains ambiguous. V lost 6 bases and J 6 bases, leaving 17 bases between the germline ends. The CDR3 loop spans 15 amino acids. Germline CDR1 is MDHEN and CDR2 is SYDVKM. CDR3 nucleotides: TGTGCCAGCAGCCGCCCCGGACTTGAAGATGAAAAACTGTTTTTT. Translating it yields CASSRPGLEDEKLFF.

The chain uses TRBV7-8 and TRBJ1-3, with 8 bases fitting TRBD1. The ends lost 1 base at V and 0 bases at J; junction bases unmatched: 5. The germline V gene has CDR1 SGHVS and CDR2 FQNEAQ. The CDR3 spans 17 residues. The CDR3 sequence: CASSLEPGGHSGNTIYF. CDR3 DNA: TGTGCCAGCAGCTTAGAGCCAGGGGGCCACTCTGGAAACACCATATATTTT.